This TCR beta chain was captured in a study of PD-L1 blockade in urothelial cancer. Turning to the study itself: Administration of atezolizumab to patients began at some point between 2013 and 2015, at 1,200 mg intravenously every 3 weeks. Blood-derived samples held a median roughly 140,000 T cells. Patients had received 0 to 3 prior chemotherapy regimens.

Germline values: CDR1 MDHEN, CDR2 SYDVKM. V was cut by 7 bases and J by 3 bases, with 16 bases left in between. The CDR3 length is 14 residues. Produced via immunoSEQ multiplex PCR; TCRdb's table is partial and in-frame only. The table has about 74,000 clones, 84% seen once. The TCR originated in a man aged 65 to 85 with urothelial cancer. The source was PBMCs, collected around atezolizumab (anti-PD-L1) treatment. This chain joins TRBV28 and TRBJ2-7, with D possibly TRBD1 on 6 matching bases. CDR3 bases: TGTGCCAGCACCCCCGGCAGGGGTAGCTACGAGCAGTACTTC. Protein sequence: CASTPGRGSYEQYF.